A few counts support the clone carrying this TCR beta chain. The data originate from a study of T cells in Graves' hyperthyroidism and ophthalmopathy. Across the whole study: The authors collected peripheral blood at initial diagnosis, before any treatment.

V trimming: 2 bases; J trimming: 4 bases; junction bases outside the gene matches: 5. Germline assignment: CDR1 SEHNR and CDR2 FQNEAQ (reference sequence). The CDR3 sequence is 16 residues long. Amplified TCR beta CDR3 regions came from RNA transcripts. A first-round RT-PCR of the TCR CDR3 used the HTBI primer set. Each CDR3 protein is one row after TCRdb ran MiXCR on the multiplex PCR reads. The sample holds about 610,000 distinct CDR3 sequences; around 16% are singletons and the top ten take around 3.5%. Clinical symptoms, serum thyroxine and TRAb, thyroid ultrasound and orbital computed tomography together formed the diagnostic basis.

The origin of this receptor is a woman aged 40 to 50 with Graves' ophthalmopathy. Sequencing was done on a sample of blood. The chain carries TRBV7-9 and TRBJ1-4, with 9 bases matching TRBD1. Here the CDR3 reads CASSLLRTGDNEKLFF. The CDR3 region has the DNA TGTGCCAGCAGCTTACTTCGGACAGGGGATAATGAAAAACTGTTTTTT.